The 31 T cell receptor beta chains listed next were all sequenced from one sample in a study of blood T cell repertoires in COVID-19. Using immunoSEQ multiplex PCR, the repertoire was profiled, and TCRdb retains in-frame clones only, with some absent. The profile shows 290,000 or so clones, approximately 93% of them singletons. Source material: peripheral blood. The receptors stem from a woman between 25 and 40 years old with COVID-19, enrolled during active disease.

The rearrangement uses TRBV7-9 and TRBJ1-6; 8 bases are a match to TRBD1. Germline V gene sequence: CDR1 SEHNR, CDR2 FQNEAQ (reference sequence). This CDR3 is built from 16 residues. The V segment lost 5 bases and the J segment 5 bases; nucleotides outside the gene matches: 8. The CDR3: CASSLGQGLDNSPLHF. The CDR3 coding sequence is TGTGCCAGCAGCCTTGGACAGGGCCTGGATAATTCACCCCTCCACTTT.

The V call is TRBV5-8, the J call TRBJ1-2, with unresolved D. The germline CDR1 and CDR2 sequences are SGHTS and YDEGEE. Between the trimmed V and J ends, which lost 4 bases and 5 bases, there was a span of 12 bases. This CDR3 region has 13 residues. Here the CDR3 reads CASSPVGLYGYTF. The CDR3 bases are TGTGCCAGCAGCCCGGTTGGTTTATATGGCTACACCTTC.

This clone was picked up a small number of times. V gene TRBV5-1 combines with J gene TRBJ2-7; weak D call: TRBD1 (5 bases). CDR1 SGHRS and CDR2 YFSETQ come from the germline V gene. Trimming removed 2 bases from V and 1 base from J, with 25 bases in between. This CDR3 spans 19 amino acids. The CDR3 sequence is CASSFSGRQGVAESYEQYF. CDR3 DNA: TGCGCCAGCAGCTTTAGTGGACGCCAGGGTGTCGCGGAATCCTACGAGCAGTACTTC.

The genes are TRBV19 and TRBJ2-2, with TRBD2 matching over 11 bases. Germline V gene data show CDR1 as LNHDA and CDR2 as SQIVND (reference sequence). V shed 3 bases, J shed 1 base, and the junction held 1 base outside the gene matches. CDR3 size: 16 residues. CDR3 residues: CASSMGTSGNTGELFF. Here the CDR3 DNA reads TGTGCCAGTAGTATGGGGACTAGCGGGAACACCGGGGAGCTGTTTTTT.

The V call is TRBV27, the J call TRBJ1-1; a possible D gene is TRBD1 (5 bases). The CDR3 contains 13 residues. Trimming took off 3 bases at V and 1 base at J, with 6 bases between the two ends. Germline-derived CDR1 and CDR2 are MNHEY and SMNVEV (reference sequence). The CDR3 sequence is CASSFGQNTEAFF. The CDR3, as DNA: TGTGCCAGCAGTTTCGGACAGAACACTGAAGCTTTCTTT.

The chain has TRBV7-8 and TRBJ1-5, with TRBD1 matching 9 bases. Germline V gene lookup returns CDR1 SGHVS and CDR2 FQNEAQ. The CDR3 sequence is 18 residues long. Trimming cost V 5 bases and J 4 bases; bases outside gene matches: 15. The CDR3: CASSPARGTGGGNQPQHF. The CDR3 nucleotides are TGTGCCAGCAGCCCCGCTCGAGGTACAGGGGGCGGGAATCAGCCCCAGCATTTT.

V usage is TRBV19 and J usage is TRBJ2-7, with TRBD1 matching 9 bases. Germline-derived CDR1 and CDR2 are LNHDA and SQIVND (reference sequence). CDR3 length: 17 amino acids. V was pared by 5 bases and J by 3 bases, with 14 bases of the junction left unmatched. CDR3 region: CASSPLPGTGRDYEQYF. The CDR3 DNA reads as TGTGCCAGTAGTCCATTGCCAGGGACAGGGAGAGACTACGAGCAGTACTTC.

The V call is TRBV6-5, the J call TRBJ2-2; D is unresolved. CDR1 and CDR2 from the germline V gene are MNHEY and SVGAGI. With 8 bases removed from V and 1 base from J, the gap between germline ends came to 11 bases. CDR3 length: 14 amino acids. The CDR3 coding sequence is TGTGCCAGCTCCTGGAGCTGGAACACCGGGGAGCTGTTTTTT. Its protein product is CASSWSWNTGELFF.

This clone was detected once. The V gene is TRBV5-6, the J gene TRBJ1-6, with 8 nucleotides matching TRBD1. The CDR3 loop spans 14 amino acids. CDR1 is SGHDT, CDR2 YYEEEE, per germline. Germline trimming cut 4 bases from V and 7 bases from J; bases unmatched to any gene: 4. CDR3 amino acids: CASSHRDRNSPLHF. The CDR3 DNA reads TGTGCCAGCAGCCACCGGGACAGGAATTCACCCCTCCACTTT.

The CDR3 spells CAWSVLEGYEQYF. CDR3 coding DNA: TGTGCCTGGAGTGTACTAGAGGGCTACGAGCAGTACTTC. V and J are TRBV30 and TRBJ2-7; the D gene is possibly TRBD2 (5 bases). Trimming pared 0 bases from V and 3 bases from J, leaving 9 bases between. The CDR3 loop spans 13 amino acids. In germline, CDR1 is GTSNPN, CDR2 SVGIG (reference sequence). Together with reference TRBV30 and TRBJ2-7, the CDR3 gives the full variable domain: SQTIHQWPATLVQPVGSPLSLECTVEGTSNPNLYWYRQAAGRGLQLLFYSVGIGQISSEVPQNLSASRPQDRQFILSSKKLLLSDSGFYLCAWSVLEGYEQYFGPGTRLTVT.

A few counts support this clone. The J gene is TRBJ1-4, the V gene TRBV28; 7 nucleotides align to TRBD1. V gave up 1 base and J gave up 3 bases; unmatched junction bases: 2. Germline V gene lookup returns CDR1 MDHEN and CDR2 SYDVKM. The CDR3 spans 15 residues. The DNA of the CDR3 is TGTGCCAGCAGTTTATTGGGGACAGCTAATGAAAAACTGTTTTTT. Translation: CASSLLGTANEKLFF. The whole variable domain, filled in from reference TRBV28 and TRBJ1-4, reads DVKVTQSSRYLVKRTGEKVFLECVQDMDHENMFWYRQDPGLGLRLIYFSYDVKMKEKGDIPEGYSVSREKKERFSLILESASTNQTSMYLCASSLLGTANEKLFFGSGTQLSVL.

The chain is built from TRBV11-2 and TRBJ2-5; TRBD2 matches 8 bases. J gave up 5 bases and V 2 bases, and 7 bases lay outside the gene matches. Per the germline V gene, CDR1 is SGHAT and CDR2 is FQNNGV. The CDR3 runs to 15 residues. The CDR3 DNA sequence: TGTGCCAGCAGCTTAACCGGGAGGGCCGTTGAGACCCAGTACTTC. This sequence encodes CASSLTGRAVETQYF.

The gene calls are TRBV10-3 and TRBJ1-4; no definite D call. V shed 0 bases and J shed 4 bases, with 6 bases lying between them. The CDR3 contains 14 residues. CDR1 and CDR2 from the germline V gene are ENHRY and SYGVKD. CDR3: CAISESGLNEKLFF. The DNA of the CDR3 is TGTGCCATCAGTGAGTCCGGTCTTAATGAAAAACTGTTTTTT.

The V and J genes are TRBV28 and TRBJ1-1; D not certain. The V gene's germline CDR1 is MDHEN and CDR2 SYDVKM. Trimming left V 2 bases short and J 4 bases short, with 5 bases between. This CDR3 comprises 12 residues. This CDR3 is CASSLIATEAFF. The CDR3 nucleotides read TGTGCCAGCAGTTTAATAGCCACTGAAGCTTTCTTT.

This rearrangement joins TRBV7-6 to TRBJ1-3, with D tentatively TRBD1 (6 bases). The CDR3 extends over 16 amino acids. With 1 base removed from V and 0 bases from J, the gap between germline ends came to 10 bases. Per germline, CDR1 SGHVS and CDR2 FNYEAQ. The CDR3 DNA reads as TGTGCCAGCAGCTTAGACAGGGCAGGCTCTGGAAACACCATATATTTT. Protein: CASSLDRAGSGNTIYF. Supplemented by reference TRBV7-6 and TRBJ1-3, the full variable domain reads GAGVSQSPRYKVTKRGQDVALRCDPISGHVSLYWYRQALGQGPEFLTYFNYEAQQDKSGLPNDRFSAERPEGSISTLTIQRTEQRDSAMYRCASSLDRAGSGNTIYFGEGSWLTVV.

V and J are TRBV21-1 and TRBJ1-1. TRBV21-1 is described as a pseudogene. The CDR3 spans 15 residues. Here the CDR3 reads CASSKGRGGNTEAFF. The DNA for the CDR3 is TGTGCCAGCAGCAAAGGTCGGGGAGGAAACACTGAAGCTTTCTTT.

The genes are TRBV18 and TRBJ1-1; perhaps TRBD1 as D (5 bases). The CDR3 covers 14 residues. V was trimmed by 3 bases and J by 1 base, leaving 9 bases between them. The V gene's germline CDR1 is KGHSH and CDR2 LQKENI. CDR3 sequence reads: CASSPLTENTEAFF. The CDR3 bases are TGTGCCAGCTCACCCCTGACAGAGAACACTGAAGCTTTCTTT.

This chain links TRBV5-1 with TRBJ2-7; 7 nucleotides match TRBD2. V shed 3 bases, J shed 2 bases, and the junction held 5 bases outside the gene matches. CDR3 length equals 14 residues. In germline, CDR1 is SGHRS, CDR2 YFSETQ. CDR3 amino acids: CASSSAGRAYEQYF. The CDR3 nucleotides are TGCGCCAGCAGCTCCGCGGGGAGGGCCTACGAGCAGTACTTC.

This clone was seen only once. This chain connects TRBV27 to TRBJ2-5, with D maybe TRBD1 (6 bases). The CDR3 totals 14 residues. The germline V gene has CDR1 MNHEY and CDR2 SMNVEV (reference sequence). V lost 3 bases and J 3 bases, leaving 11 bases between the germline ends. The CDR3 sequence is CASSLAGVEETQYF. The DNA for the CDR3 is TGTGCCAGCAGTTTGGCAGGGGTGGAAGAGACCCAGTACTTC.

The CDR3 loop is CASSPQGDYGYTF. Written as DNA, the CDR3 is TGTGCCAGCAGCCCCCAGGGGGACTATGGCTACACCTTC. V is TRBV6-6 and J is TRBJ1-2; TRBD1 agrees at 7 bases. The CDR3 sequence is 13 residues long. Per germline, CDR1 MNHNY and CDR2 SVGAGI (reference sequence). Trimming took 6 bases from V and 3 from J; bases not matched to a gene: 4.

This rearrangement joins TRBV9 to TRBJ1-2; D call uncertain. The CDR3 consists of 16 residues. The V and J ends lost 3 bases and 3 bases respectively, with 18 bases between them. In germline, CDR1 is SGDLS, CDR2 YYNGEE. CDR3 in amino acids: CASSARAPFEDYGYTF. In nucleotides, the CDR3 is TGTGCCAGCAGCGCCCGCGCGCCGTTCGAGGACTATGGCTACACCTTC.

Here the CDR3 reads CASSLSQDRAGANVLTF. The CDR3 region has the DNA TGTGCCAGCAGCTTATCACAGGACAGGGCCGGGGCCAACGTCCTGACTTTC. The chain joins TRBV7-9 to TRBJ2-6; the match to TRBD1 covers 8 bases. Per the germline V gene, CDR1 is SEHNR and CDR2 is FQNEAQ (reference sequence). The CDR3 is 17 residues long. J gave up 4 bases and V 2 bases, and 7 bases lay outside the gene matches.

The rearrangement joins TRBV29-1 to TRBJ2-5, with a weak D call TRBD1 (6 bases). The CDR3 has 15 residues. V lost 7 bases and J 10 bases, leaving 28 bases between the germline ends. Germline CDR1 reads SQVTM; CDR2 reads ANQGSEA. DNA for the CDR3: TGCAGCGGATGGGCGACAGGCAGGGGTGAGGGTGGCCAGTACTTC. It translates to CSGWATGRGEGGQYF.

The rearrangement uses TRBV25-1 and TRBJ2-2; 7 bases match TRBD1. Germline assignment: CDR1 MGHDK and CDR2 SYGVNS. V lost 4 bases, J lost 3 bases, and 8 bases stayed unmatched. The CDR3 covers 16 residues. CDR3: CASSGAGGLDTGELFF. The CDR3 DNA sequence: TGTGCCAGCAGTGGGGCAGGGGGTTTGGACACCGGGGAGCTGTTTTTT.

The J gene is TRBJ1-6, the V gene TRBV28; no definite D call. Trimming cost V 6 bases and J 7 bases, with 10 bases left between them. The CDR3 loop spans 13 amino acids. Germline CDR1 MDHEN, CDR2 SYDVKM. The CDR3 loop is CASSSGINSPLHF. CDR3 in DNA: TGTGCCAGCAGCTCAGGTATCAATTCACCCCTCCACTTT.

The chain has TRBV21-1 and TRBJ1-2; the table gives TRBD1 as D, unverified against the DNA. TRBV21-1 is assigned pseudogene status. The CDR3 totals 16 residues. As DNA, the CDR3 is TGTGCCAGCAGCAAAGGGGATAGGAGACAGTTCTATGGCTACACCTTC. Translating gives CASSKGDRRQFYGYTF.

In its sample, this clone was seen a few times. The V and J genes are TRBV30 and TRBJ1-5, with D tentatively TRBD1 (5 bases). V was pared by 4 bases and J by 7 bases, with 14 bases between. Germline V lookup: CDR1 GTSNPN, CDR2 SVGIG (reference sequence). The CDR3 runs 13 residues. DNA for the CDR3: TGTGCCTGGACTCGGGGGGGAGGGCAGCCCCAGCATTTT. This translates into CAWTRGGGQPQHF.

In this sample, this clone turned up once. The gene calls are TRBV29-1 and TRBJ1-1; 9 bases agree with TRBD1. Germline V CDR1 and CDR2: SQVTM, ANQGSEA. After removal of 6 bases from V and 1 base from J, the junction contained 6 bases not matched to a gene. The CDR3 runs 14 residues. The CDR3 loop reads CSVKTGGTNTEAFF. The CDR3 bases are TGCAGCGTAAAGACAGGGGGAACGAACACTGAAGCTTTCTTT.

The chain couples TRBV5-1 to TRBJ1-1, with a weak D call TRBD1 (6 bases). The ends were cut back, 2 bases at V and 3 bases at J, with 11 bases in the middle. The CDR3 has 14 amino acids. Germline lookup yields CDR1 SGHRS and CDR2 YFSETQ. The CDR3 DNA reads TGCGCCAGCAGCTTATACAGGGTTGACACTGAAGCTTTCTTT. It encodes CASSLYRVDTEAFF. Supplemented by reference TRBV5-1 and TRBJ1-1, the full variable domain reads KAGVTQTPRYLIKTRGQQVTLSCSPISGHRSVSWYQQTPGQGLQFLFEYFSETQRNKGNFPGRFSGRQFSNSRSEMNVSTLELGDSALYLCASSLYRVDTEAFFGQGTRLTVV.

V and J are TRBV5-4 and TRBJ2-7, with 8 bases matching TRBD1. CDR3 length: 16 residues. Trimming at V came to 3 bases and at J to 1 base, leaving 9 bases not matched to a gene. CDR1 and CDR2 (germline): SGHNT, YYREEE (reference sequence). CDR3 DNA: TGTGCCAGCAGCTCAGCCGGGACAGGCCTATCCTACGAGCAGTACTTC. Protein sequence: CASSSAGTGLSYEQYF.

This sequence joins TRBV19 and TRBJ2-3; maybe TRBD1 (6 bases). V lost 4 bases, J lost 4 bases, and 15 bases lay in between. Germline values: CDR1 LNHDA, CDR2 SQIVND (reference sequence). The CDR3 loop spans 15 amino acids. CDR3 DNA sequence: TGTGCCAGTAGTACCATGACAGGTTGGGCAGATACGCAGTATTTT. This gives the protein CASSTMTGWADTQYF.